Shown below are 32 T cell receptor beta chains from a single sample sequenced in a study of cytomegalovirus exposure and HLA in healthy donors. PCR was performed using 60 Vbeta and 13 Jbeta primers. Sequencing was performed with immunoSEQ multiplex PCR; in TCRdb, only in-frame clones are kept and a portion is missing. The sample carries roughly 110,000 clones, about two thirds recorded once. Input material: PBMCs. These receptors originate from a female donor in good health and CMV-seronegative.

The V call is TRBV29-1, the J call TRBJ2-1; 11 bases match TRBD2. Trimming removed 0 bases from V and 6 bases from J; junction bases left unmatched: 4. Germline CDR1 reads SQVTM; CDR2 reads ANQGSEA. The CDR3 consists of 15 residues. CDR3 coding DNA: TGCAGCGTTGAAGAACTAGCGGGAGCTATCAATGAGCAGTTCTTC. This gives the protein CSVEELAGAINEQFF.

The CDR3 loop reads CASSIGQGPPGPQHF. The CDR3 bases are TGTGCCAGCTCAATAGGCCAGGGGCCACCTGGGCCCCAGCATTTT. The V call is TRBV18, the J call TRBJ1-5, with a weak D call TRBD1 (6 bases). Trimming cost V 5 bases and J 9 bases, with 20 bases left between them. The length of the CDR3 is 15 residues. CDR1 and CDR2 from the germline V gene are KGHSH and LQKENI.

This chain uses TRBV6-1 with TRBJ1-1, with 7 bases matching TRBD1. V shed 4 bases, J shed 5 bases, and the junction held 7 bases outside the gene matches. The CDR3 is made up of 14 amino acids. Germline lookup yields CDR1 MNHNS and CDR2 SASEGT. As DNA, the CDR3 is TGTGCCAGCAGTGCCGACAGGGATGGGACTGAAGCTTTCTTT. It specifies CASSADRDGTEAFF.

V and J are TRBV7-9 and TRBJ1-1; D is uncertain. V was trimmed by 3 bases and J by 0 bases, leaving 8 bases between them. The germline V gene encodes CDR1 SEHNR and CDR2 FQNEAQ (reference sequence). CDR3 size: 14 residues. Here the CDR3 DNA reads TGTGCCAGCAGCTTCCAAGACTTGAACACTGAAGCTTTCTTT. Protein: CASSFQDLNTEAFF.

This rearrangement joins TRBV18 to TRBJ1-1; perhaps TRBD1 as D (6 bases). The CDR3 covers 14 residues. Germline lookup yields CDR1 KGHSH and CDR2 LQKENI. Trimming shortened V by 4 bases and J by 1 base, and 10 bases separated the two germline ends. The CDR3 spells CASSLLDRNTEAFF. The DNA for the CDR3 is TGTGCCAGCTCACTCCTGGACAGGAACACTGAAGCTTTCTTT.

On this clone: Other DNA sequences from this sample encode an identical CDR3 as well. The V call is TRBV18, the J call TRBJ1-5; no clear D. CDR3 length: 14 amino acids. The germline gives CDR1 KGHSH, CDR2 LQKENI. Trimming took off 2 bases at V and 2 bases at J, with 7 bases between the two ends. This CDR3 is CASSPAGGNQPQHF. In DNA form, the CDR3 reads TGTGCCAGCTCACCAGCGGGTGGCAATCAGCCCCAGCATTTT.

V gene TRBV28 combines with J gene TRBJ2-5; TRBD2 is a possible D gene (5 bases). The J call may be wrong; the DNA end is better matched by TRBJ2-7. CDR3 size: 15 residues. Germline CDR1 MDHEN, CDR2 SYDVKM. The CDR3 here is CASSLLDWDSYEQYF. CDR3 DNA sequence: TGTGCCAGCAGCCTACTAGATTGGGACTCCTACGAGCAGTACTTC.

This clone turned up a few times. V usage is TRBV6-6 and J usage is TRBJ1-1, with D possibly TRBD1 on 5 matching bases. Per the germline V gene, CDR1 is MNHNY and CDR2 is SVGAGI (reference sequence). V was cut by 6 bases and J by 5 bases, with 19 bases left in between. The CDR3 is made up of 15 amino acids. The CDR3 sequence is CASRGLQGRRTEAFF. The CDR3 nucleotides are TGTGCCAGCAGGGGACTTCAGGGTAGGAGGACTGAAGCTTTCTTT.

There are a few counts of this clone. J is TRBJ1-4 and V is TRBV6-1; 8 bases match TRBD1. The junction had 11 bases not matched to a gene; V was cut back by 3 bases and J by 8 bases. The germline V gene encodes CDR1 MNHNS and CDR2 SASEGT. This CDR3 region has 16 residues. The CDR3 region is CASSDHATGAGEKLFF. Here the CDR3 DNA reads TGTGCCAGCAGTGACCACGCGACAGGGGCTGGGGAAAAACTGTTTTTT.

The chain combines TRBV30 with TRBJ2-1, with 10 bases identical to TRBD2. Looked up from germline, CDR1 is GTSNPN and CDR2 is SVGIG (reference sequence). The CDR3 contains 16 residues. J gave up 10 bases and V 2 bases, and 14 bases lay outside the gene matches. Here the CDR3 DNA reads TGTGCCTGGAGTCTCCGGGGAGCGGGAGGGCCGAGGGAGCAGTTCTTC. Its protein product is CAWSLRGAGGPREQFF.

This clone was seen a handful of times. J is TRBJ2-2 and V is TRBV6-5, with D possibly being TRBD1 (5 bases). Germline V CDR1 and CDR2: MNHEY, SVGAGI. V was cut by 1 base and J by 4 bases, with 10 bases left in between. The CDR3 is 15 amino acids. The CDR3 sequence is CASSYLGPSTGELFF. The CDR3 region has the DNA TGTGCCAGCAGTTACTTGGGGCCGAGCACCGGGGAGCTGTTTTTT.

V usage is TRBV5-5 and J usage is TRBJ2-1; 8 bases agree with TRBD1. V was pared by 4 bases and J by 2 bases, with 14 bases of the junction left unmatched. This CDR3 contains 18 residues. CDR1 is SGHKS, CDR2 YYEKEE, per germline (reference sequence). The CDR3: CASSLLRVDRVTYNEQFF. The CDR3 DNA is TGTGCCAGCAGCCTATTGAGGGTGGACAGGGTAACCTACAATGAGCAGTTCTTC.

The gene calls are TRBV30 and TRBJ2-3; D might be TRBD1 (6 bases). V was trimmed by 0 bases and J by 4 bases, leaving 20 bases between them. The germline V gene has CDR1 GTSNPN and CDR2 SVGIG (reference sequence). The CDR3 loop spans 17 amino acids. The CDR3 nucleotides are TGTGCCTGGAGTGTAGCCCGAGGCAGGGGTAAATCAGATACGCAGTATTTT. Translated, it gives CAWSVARGRGKSDTQYF.

On this clone: The sample carries other DNA sequences with the same CDR3. The chain carries TRBV10-3 and TRBJ2-2; the match to TRBD1 covers 8 bases. The J segment lost 1 base and the V segment lost 10 bases, leaving 8 bases of the junction unmatched. The V gene's germline CDR1 is ENHRY and CDR2 SYGVKD. The CDR3 has 15 residues. The CDR3 region has the DNA TGTGCCACCGAGGAAGGGACAGGGAACACCGGGGAGCTGTTTTTT. It specifies CATEEGTGNTGELFF.

By its share, this clone is medium-sized. The chain employs TRBV5-4 and TRBJ2-5; tentative D call: TRBD2 (5 bases). From germline, CDR1 is SGHNT and CDR2 YYREEE (reference sequence). The CDR3 extends over 14 amino acids. Trimming shortened V by 0 bases and J by 5 bases, and 11 bases separated the two germline ends. The chain's CDR3 is CASSLDRGAETQYF. CDR3 coding DNA: TGTGCCAGCAGCTTGGACCGGGGAGCTGAGACCCAGTACTTC. Together with reference TRBV5-4 and TRBJ2-5, the CDR3 gives the full variable domain: ETGVTQSPTHLIKTRGQQVTLRCSSQSGHNTVSWYQQALGQGPQFIFQYYREEENGRGNFPPRFSGLQFPNYSSELNVNALELDDSALYLCASSLDRGAETQYFGPGTRLLVL.

The V and J genes are TRBV4-3 and TRBJ2-7; 9 nucleotides agree with TRBD1. This CDR3 is 16 amino acids long. The V and J ends lost 1 base and 3 bases, in that order; junction bases with no gene match: 7. The germline CDR1 and CDR2 sequences are LGHNA and YSLEER. CDR3 residues: CASSQAWGQGGYEQYF. In DNA form, the CDR3 reads TGCGCCAGCAGCCAAGCCTGGGGACAGGGAGGCTACGAGCAGTACTTC.

In regard to this clone: No conserved phenylalanine or tryptophan is present at the end of the CDR3, so a read error is the likely explanation. This chain connects TRBV11-2 to TRBJ1-2; D gene ambiguous. Trimming took off 3 bases at V and 4 bases at J, with 12 bases between the two ends. The CDR3 sequence is 14 residues long. The germline V gene has CDR1 SGHAT and CDR2 FQNNGV. The CDR3 region has the DNA TGTGCCAGCAGCTTCACAGTGGAAGGCTATGGCTACACCTCC. Its protein product is CASSFTVEGYGYTS.

CDR3: CASSWIRDRRFISSYEQYF. CDR3 bases: TGTGCCAGCAGCTGGATCCGGGACAGACGGTTTATTAGCTCCTACGAGCAGTACTTC. The chain is built from TRBV7-8 and TRBJ2-7; TRBD1 matches 7 bases. V gave up 4 bases and J gave up 0 bases; unmatched junction bases: 18. This CDR3 region has 19 residues. From germline, CDR1 is SGHVS and CDR2 FQNEAQ.

The chain combines TRBV10-3 with TRBJ2-7; maybe TRBD2 (5 bases). Germline CDR1 reads ENHRY; CDR2 reads SYGVKD. Deletions cut 5 bases from V and 0 bases from J, with 11 bases between. The CDR3 runs to 14 residues. Here the CDR3 DNA reads TGTGCCATCAGTAAGGACTCATTCTCCTACGAGCAGTACTTC. It is translated as CAISKDSFSYEQYF.

This chain uses TRBV5-4 with TRBJ1-3; perhaps TRBD1 as D (6 bases). The end of the DNA aligns better with TRBJ2-2, so the J call may be wrong. The CDR3 extends over 16 amino acids. Germline CDR1 SGHNT, CDR2 YYREEE (reference sequence). The CDR3 is CASSIRTDTNTGELFF. Written as DNA, the CDR3 is TGTGCCAGCAGTATCCGGACAGATACGAACACCGGGGAGCTGTTTTTT.

This clone was detected only a few times. The V gene is TRBV29-1, the J gene TRBJ2-7; 10 bases align to TRBD2. There are 13 residues in the CDR3. The V segment lost 2 bases and the J segment 3 bases; nucleotides outside the gene matches: 1. Germline CDR1 SQVTM, CDR2 ANQGSEA. The CDR3 DNA reads TGCAGCGTTGAAATAGCGGGGGGCTACGAGCAGTACTTC. This sequence encodes CSVEIAGGYEQYF.

V is TRBV5-1 and J is TRBJ2-3, with D tentatively TRBD1 (5 bases). Per germline, CDR1 SGHRS and CDR2 YFSETQ. With 1 base removed from V and 0 bases from J, the gap between germline ends came to 6 bases. The CDR3 totals 14 residues. CDR3 residues: CASSLRGSTDTQYF. As DNA, the CDR3 is TGCGCCAGCAGCTTGAGGGGAAGCACAGATACGCAGTATTTT.

The chain couples TRBV6-1 to TRBJ1-3; D remains ambiguous. CDR1 is MNHNS, CDR2 SASEGT, per germline. Between the trimmed V and J ends, which lost 3 bases and 2 bases, there was a span of 5 bases. The CDR3 loop spans 13 amino acids. The CDR3 here is CASSEEAGNTIYF. The CDR3 coding sequence is TGTGCCAGCAGTGAGGAGGCTGGAAACACCATATATTTT.

J is TRBJ1-5 and V is TRBV10-3; no reliable D call. Per germline, CDR1 ENHRY and CDR2 SYGVKD. The V gene lost 1 base and the J gene lost 5 bases, with 6 bases spanning the gap. The CDR3 covers 13 residues. Here the CDR3 DNA reads TGTGCCATCAGTGAGTTCGGTGATCAGCCCCAGCATTTT. This translates into CAISEFGDQPQHF.

V is TRBV7-9 and J is TRBJ2-7, with 8 nucleotides matching TRBD2. Germline CDR1 is SEHNR and CDR2 is FQNEAQ (reference sequence). The CDR3 runs to 15 residues. Germline trimming cut 7 bases from V and 0 bases from J; bases unmatched to any gene: 8. Written as DNA, the CDR3 is TGTGCCAGCAATCGTAGCGGGACTGACTCCTACGAGCAGTACTTC. Translated, it gives CASNRSGTDSYEQYF.

The rearrangement links TRBV5-1 to TRBJ2-7; TRBD1 matches at 8 bases. Germline trimming cut 4 bases from V and 6 bases from J; bases unmatched to any gene: 9. The CDR3 is 14 residues long. The V gene's germline CDR1 is SGHRS and CDR2 YFSETQ. The CDR3 reads CASSPSRTGFEQYF. CDR3 in DNA: TGCGCCAGCAGCCCGAGTAGGACAGGGTTCGAGCAGTACTTC.

The V call is TRBV9, the J call TRBJ2-5; TRBD1 matches at 9 bases. The J call could be wrong; TRBJ2-7 is a better fit for the DNA end. Germline V CDR1 and CDR2: SGDLS, YYNGEE. The length of the CDR3 is 14 residues. The CDR3 reads CASSATGGTYEQYF. Here the CDR3 DNA reads TGTGCCAGCAGCGCGACAGGGGGAACCTACGAGCAGTACTTC.

This sequence joins TRBV6-5 and TRBJ2-5, with TRBD2 identical over 9 bases. The CDR3 is made up of 16 amino acids. Germline V gene data show CDR1 as MNHEY and CDR2 as SVGAGI. Losses at the gene ends were 2 bases for V and 2 bases for J; bases not matched to a gene: 6. The CDR3 DNA follows: TGTGCCAGCAGTTACGGGGGACTAGCCGATCAAGAGACCCAGTACTTC. Protein: CASSYGGLADQETQYF.

The gene calls are TRBV28 and TRBJ2-1; 11 bases are shared with TRBD2. The CDR3 contains 17 residues. J gave up 6 bases and V 3 bases, and 10 bases lay outside the gene matches. Germline V gene sequence: CDR1 MDHEN, CDR2 SYDVKM. The CDR3 bases are TGTGCCAGCAGTTTCACCCCACTAGCGGGAGAGGGCAATGAGCAGTTCTTC. Translated, it gives CASSFTPLAGEGNEQFF.

This sequence joins TRBV30 and TRBJ1-1; D might be TRBD1 (6 bases). Deletions cut 0 bases from V and 7 bases from J, with 12 bases between. Germline values: CDR1 GTSNPN, CDR2 SVGIG (reference sequence). CDR3 length: 13 amino acids. CDR3 residues: CAWSVSQGNEAFF. CDR3 sequence (DNA): TGTGCCTGGAGTGTAAGTCAGGGGAATGAAGCTTTCTTT.

The V call is TRBV2, the J call TRBJ2-5, with 8 bases matching TRBD2. The CDR3 runs to 13 residues. Per germline, CDR1 SNHLY and CDR2 FYNNEI. Germline trimming cut 9 bases from V and 1 base from J; bases unmatched to any gene: 4. DNA for the CDR3: TGTGCCAGTCAGCGGGAGCGCCAAGAGACCCAGTACTTC. The encoded protein is CASQRERQETQYF. The full variable domain, completed using reference TRBV2 and TRBJ2-5, is EPEVTQTPSHQVTQMGQEVILRCVPISNHLYFYWYRQILGQKVEFLVSFYNNEISEKSEIFDDQFSVERPDGSNFTLKIRSTKLEDSAMYFCASQRERQETQYFGPGTRLLVL.

The chain has TRBV6-1 and TRBJ2-7; 8 nucleotides align to TRBD1. The CDR3 extends over 14 amino acids. The V gene's germline CDR1 is MNHNS and CDR2 SASEGT. The trim removed 10 bases at V and 3 bases at J, leaving 11 bases unmatched. CDR3 region: CATSLDRDLYEQYF. The DNA for the CDR3 is TGTGCCACCTCCCTGGACAGGGACCTCTACGAGCAGTACTTC.